The 24 T cell receptor beta chains below come from one sample, sequenced in a study of T cell repertoires in cytomegalovirus infection (dated by TCRdb to the late 2010s). TCRdb names Illumina HiSeq 1500 as the instrument used. TCRdb cleaned the public reads at Q25 with fastp, built clones with MiXCR and kept in-frame beta chains. Every entry covers one CDR3 protein and lists the most common genes and DNA from its rows. For this sample there are about 830,000 distinct CDR3 sequences; approximately 30% appear just once. The ten largest clonotypes hold 12% of the sample. Their target antigens are unknown. The treatment or condition label, as the study defines it: in vitro stimulation with specific CMV peptide epitopes to enrich CMV-specific T cells. The specimen was cultured CD8+ T cells from PBMCs, collected from culture after CMV antigen stimulation. All receptors derive from a human donor in good health (CMV status not recorded). Some clones in this sample may be carry-over from other donors' samples.

CDR3 loop: CASRAWGGTYNEQFF. The CDR3 coding sequence is TGTGCCAGCAGGGCTTGGGGGGGGACTTACAATGAGCAGTTCTTC. The rearrangement uses TRBV6-4 and TRBJ2-1; TRBD2 matches at 7 bases. The CDR3 extends over 15 amino acids. CDR1 and CDR2 (germline): MRHNA, SNTAGT. With V trimmed by 6 bases and J by 4 bases, 9 bases remained unmatched.

This clonotype was detected a few times. The chain recombines TRBV7-6 with TRBJ2-1; D is perhaps TRBD1 or TRBD2 (5 bases each). Germline assignment: CDR1 SGHVS and CDR2 FNYEAQ. This CDR3 comprises 20 residues. Trimming shortened V by 1 base and J by 0 bases, and 22 bases separated the two germline ends. The chain's CDR3 is CASSLVRIGERTSSYNEQFF. CDR3 nucleotides: TGTGCCAGCAGCTTAGTCCGGATCGGGGAGCGGACAAGCTCCTACAATGAGCAGTTCTTC.

This clonotype was seen many times. This chain links TRBV12-3 or TRBV12-4 with TRBJ1-5; D perhaps matches TRBD1 (6 bases). The CDR3 runs to 14 residues. The V gene lost 6 bases and the J gene lost 7 bases, with 16 bases spanning the gap. DNA for the CDR3: TGTGCCAGCAGCCTACGGGGGGCAGGGCAGCCCCAGCATTTT. Its protein is CASSLRGAGQPQHF.

The chain recombines TRBV7-6 with TRBJ2-7, with TRBD2 matching 7 bases. CDR3 length: 15 amino acids. CDR1 and CDR2 from the germline V gene are SGHVS and FNYEAQ. J gave up 6 bases and V 1 base, and 9 bases lay outside the gene matches. CDR3 DNA: TGTGCCAGCAGCTTAGAGGAAGCGGGACCTAGCGAGCAGTACTTC. Amino acid sequence: CASSLEEAGPSEQYF.

This clonotype turned up a few times. V is TRBV12-3 or TRBV12-4 and J is TRBJ1-2; 7 bases fit TRBD1. V trimming: 5 bases; J trimming: 1 base; junction bases outside the gene matches: 7. This CDR3 comprises 15 residues. CDR3: CASSPGGTVNYGYTF. CDR3 DNA sequence: TGTGCCAGCAGTCCCGGCGGGACAGTTAACTATGGCTACACCTTC.

This clonotype showed up just a few times. The gene calls are TRBV28 and TRBJ2-2; 10 positions agree with TRBD1. Germline CDR1 is MDHEN and CDR2 is SYDVKM. The CDR3 covers 19 residues. The trim removed 7 bases at V and 4 bases at J, leaving 18 bases unmatched. CDR3 sequence (DNA): TGTGCCAGCATTTGGGAGACAGGGGGCACAATTTTGGGCACCGGGGAGCTGTTTTTT. It codes for CASIWETGGTILGTGELFF.

This clonotype turned up a few times. The chain combines TRBV19 with TRBJ2-2; the D gene is possibly TRBD1 (6 bases). The CDR3 covers 15 residues. CDR1 is LNHDA and CDR2 is SQIVND in the germline V gene (reference sequence). Trimming stripped 6 bases from V and 3 bases from J, with 14 bases between. Written as DNA, the CDR3 is TGTGCCAGTAGCGTGGCAGGGGCGGACACCGGGGAGCTGTTTTTT. It yields the protein CASSVAGADTGELFF.

To note about this clonotype: A single base separates this from a much larger clone, so it may be a read error. The chain is built from TRBV5-4 and TRBJ1-2; 8 nucleotides agree with TRBD1. The length of the CDR3 is 14 residues. Per the germline V gene, CDR1 is SGHNT and CDR2 is YYREEE (reference sequence). The CDR3 protein is CANSLDRAGYGYTF. The CDR3 DNA reads as TGTGCCAACAGCTTGGACAGGGCCGGCTATGGCTACACCTTC.

This rearrangement joins TRBV7-8 to TRBJ2-2; D unresolved. Germline V gene data show CDR1 as SGHVS and CDR2 as FQNEAQ. The CDR3 sequence is 14 residues long. The germline V and J ends were trimmed by 3 bases and 6 bases, with 11 bases remaining between them. The CDR3 sequence is CASSFKRLPGELFF. CDR3 sequence (DNA): TGTGCCAGCAGCTTTAAGAGGTTGCCCGGGGAGCTGTTTTTT.

This rearrangement joins TRBV6-5 to TRBJ1-2; D possibly corresponds to TRBD1 (6 bases). The V end lost 0 bases, the J end lost 2 bases, and 13 bases lay between the germline ends. The CDR3 is made up of 16 amino acids. Germline values: CDR1 MNHEY, CDR2 SVGAGI. CDR3 amino acids: CASSYSDLGGNYGYTF. Here the CDR3 DNA reads TGTGCCAGCAGTTACTCAGATCTAGGGGGGAACTATGGCTACACCTTC.

This clonotype was found a few times. Relative to the germline gene, one junction end is altered; a read error may explain this. This chain joins TRBV7-7 and TRBJ2-1; tentatively, D is TRBD1 or TRBD2 (6 bases each). The CDR3 spans 15 residues. The germline V gene encodes CDR1 SSHAT and CDR2 FNYEAQ (reference sequence). CDR3 DNA sequence: TGTGCTAGCAGCTTAGGGGGAGACGGGAGCACTGAGCAGTTCTTC. It specifies CASSLGGDGSTEQFF.

The chain uses TRBV6-6 and TRBJ1-1; 9 nucleotides agree with TRBD1. Trimming removed 5 bases from V and 0 bases from J; junction bases left unmatched: 4. The germline gives CDR1 MNHNY, CDR2 SVGAGI (reference sequence). The CDR3 covers 15 residues. The CDR3 here is CASSKGQGMNTEAFF. The CDR3 DNA is TGTGCCAGCAGTAAGGGACAGGGAATGAACACTGAAGCTTTCTTT.

This clonotype was counted between two and nine times. The chain carries TRBV6-4 and TRBJ2-1; 8 nucleotides align to TRBD2. CDR3 size: 17 residues. From germline, CDR1 is MRHNA and CDR2 SNTAGT. Germline trimming cut 0 bases from V and 3 bases from J; bases unmatched to any gene: 7. The CDR3 spells CASSDSLVSGVYNEQFF. The CDR3 DNA reads TGTGCCAGCAGTGACTCCCTCGTTAGCGGGGTCTACAATGAGCAGTTCTTC.

This clonotype was seen a handful of times. V usage is TRBV10-3 and J usage is TRBJ2-2; D is perhaps TRBD1 (6 bases). CDR1 is ENHRY, CDR2 SYGVKD, per germline. The CDR3 spans 13 residues. Between the trimmed V and J ends, which lost 9 bases and 6 bases, there was a span of 14 bases. The CDR3 DNA sequence: TGTGCCATACCGGGACAATCAGCCGGGGAGCTGTTTTTT. It translates to CAIPGQSAGELFF.

J is TRBJ1-2 and V is TRBV19; unclear D gene. CDR1 is LNHDA, CDR2 SQIVND, per germline (reference sequence). Trimming took 1 base from V and 1 from J, leaving 7 bases between them. This CDR3 is 14 amino acids long. The CDR3 here is CASSIGRNNYGYTF. CDR3 nucleotide sequence: TGTGCCAGTAGTATAGGCAGAAATAACTATGGCTACACCTTC.

The chain recombines TRBV7-9 with TRBJ2-1; 8 bases line up with TRBD2. The CDR3 length is 15 residues. CDR1 SEHNR and CDR2 FQNEAQ come from the germline V gene (reference sequence). V dropped 5 bases and J dropped 6; count of bases not matched to a gene: 9. CDR3 amino acids: CASSQVGTSGNEQFF. The CDR3 bases are TGTGCCAGCAGCCAAGTAGGCACTAGCGGCAATGAGCAGTTCTTC.

V and J are TRBV9 and TRBJ2-6; either TRBD1 or TRBD2 may supply D (5 bases each). Trimming left V 3 bases short and J 1 base short, with 14 bases between. The germline gives CDR1 SGDLS, CDR2 YYNGEE. The CDR3 totals 17 residues. The CDR3 DNA reads TGTGCCAGCAGCGGGGACCCTAGGACTTCTGGGGCCAACGTCCTGACTTTC. Its protein is CASSGDPRTSGANVLTF.

There are a few counts of this clonotype. The chain couples TRBV7-8 to TRBJ1-1, with TRBD1 as a possible D gene (6 bases). The CDR3 has 17 amino acids. Trimming took 5 bases from V and 3 from J, leaving 22 bases between them. The germline V gene has CDR1 SGHVS and CDR2 FQNEAQ. The CDR3 nucleotides are TGTGCCAGCAGCCAAAGGGGGTCGGTCCTCAAGGACACTGAAGCTTTCTTT. It yields the protein CASSQRGSVLKDTEAFF.

The CDR3 DNA reads TGTGCCACCAGTGATTTAGGGGACAGCCTTACAGATACGCAGTATTTT. Protein sequence: CATSDLGDSLTDTQYF. The rearrangement links TRBV24-1 to TRBJ2-3; TRBD1 aligns across 7 bases. V was pared by 1 base and J by 3 bases, with 6 bases of the junction left unmatched. The CDR3 has 16 amino acids. The germline gives CDR1 KGHDR, CDR2 SFDVKD.

This chain links TRBV27 with TRBJ1-2, with D maybe TRBD1 (6 bases). The CDR3 consists of 11 residues. V lost 8 bases and J lost 8, with 12 bases in between. Germline lookup yields CDR1 MNHEY and CDR2 SMNVEV (reference sequence). The CDR3 loop reads CASAGVRGYTF. The CDR3 bases are TGTGCCAGCGCAGGGGTCCGGGGCTACACCTTC.

Worth noting for this clonotype: This may be a read error, as it is one base from a much larger clone. The chain links TRBV7-6 to TRBJ1-5, with TRBD1 matching over 9 bases. The CDR3 has 17 amino acids. Germline V gives CDR1 SGHVS, CDR2 FNYEAQ. V was clipped by 5 bases and J by 3 bases; unmatched bases: 11. CDR3 in amino acids: CASSPTGGVGHNQPQHF. The CDR3 DNA follows: TGTGCCAGCAGCCCCACAGGGGGCGTCGGGCACAATCAGCCCCAGCATTTT.

V and J are TRBV4-1 and TRBJ1-2; a possible D gene is TRBD1 (6 bases). Germline CDR1 MGHRA, CDR2 YSYEKL. Trimming removed 0 bases at V and 1 base at J, with 15 bases between. The CDR3 totals 17 residues. This chain's CDR3 is CASSQDATGLFNYGYTF. The CDR3, as DNA: TGCGCCAGCAGCCAAGACGCCACAGGGCTTTTTAACTATGGCTACACCTTC.

The rearrangement links TRBV27 to TRBJ2-3, with a possible D match to TRBD1 (5 bases). The CDR3 extends over 15 amino acids. Germline-derived CDR1 and CDR2 are MNHEY and SMNVEV (reference sequence). The germline V and J ends were trimmed by 0 bases and 4 bases, with 11 bases remaining between them. Here the CDR3 reads CASSLSKGHADTQYF. The CDR3 coding sequence is TGTGCCAGCAGTTTATCAAAGGGGCACGCAGATACGCAGTATTTT.

To note about this clonotype: A much larger clone is a single base away; this may be a read error. The CDR3 DNA sequence: TGTGCCAGCAGCTCCGGACTAGCGGGGGGGCATGAGCAGTTCTTC. It translates to CASSSGLAGGHEQFF. The chain combines TRBV7-4 with TRBJ2-1, with 15 bases identical to TRBD2. The CDR3 has 15 amino acids. V lost 4 bases, J lost 8 bases, and 3 bases stayed unmatched. The germline V gene encodes CDR1 SGHVT and CDR2 SQSDAQ. Full variable domain (missing parts from reference TRBV7-4 and TRBJ2-1): GAGVSQSPRYKVAKRGRDVALRCDSISGHVTLYWYRQTLGQGSEVLTYSQSDAQRDKSGRPSGRFSAERPERSVSTLKIQRTEQGDSAVYLCASSSGLAGGHEQFFGPGTRLTVL.